These 31 T cell receptor beta chains share one sample of origin, sequenced in a study of blood T cells in healthy people across ages. Through a sample-barcoded 5' primer and a J-beta primer mix, a second PCR was run for roughly 6 to 12 cycles. MiXCR, applied by TCRdb to the 5' RACE reads, yields one record per CDR3 protein. The sample shows more than 650,000 distinct CDR3 sequences, approximately 21% of them seen only once. Sequencing used blood. The receptor set was obtained from a man aged 65-85 years in good health.

At least ten counts were recorded for this clonotype. The chain couples TRBV3-1 to TRBJ2-3, with D hard to call. The V gene's germline CDR1 is LGHDT and CDR2 YNNKEL (reference sequence). Trimming cost V 0 bases and J 6 bases, with 7 bases left between them. The CDR3 extends over 13 amino acids. The CDR3, as DNA: TGTGCCAGCAGCCAAGAGCGGCATGATACGCAGTATTTT. The encoded protein is CASSQERHDTQYF.

V gene TRBV27 combines with J gene TRBJ1-4, with no clear D. Deletions cut 4 bases from V and 7 bases from J, with 10 bases between. The germline V gene encodes CDR1 MNHEY and CDR2 SMNVEV (reference sequence). The CDR3 covers 13 residues. In nucleotides, the CDR3 is TGTGCCAGCAGTTCCGGCGGTCCTGAAAAACTGTTTTTT. Protein product: CASSSGGPEKLFF.

This chain connects TRBV6-5 to TRBJ2-3, with 8 nucleotides matching TRBD2. Germline V CDR1 and CDR2: MNHEY, SVGAGI. CDR3 length: 15 residues. J lost 4 bases, V lost 5 bases, and 8 bases had no gene match. The CDR3 reads CASSLPGGAPDTQYF. In DNA, the CDR3 is TGTGCCAGCAGTCTCCCGGGGGGGGCCCCAGATACGCAGTATTTT.

There are a few counts of this clonotype. The chain links TRBV11-3 to TRBJ2-3; 8 bases fit TRBD1. J lost 2 bases, V lost 3 bases, and 4 bases had no gene match. This CDR3 is 15 amino acids long. CDR1 SGHNT and CDR2 YENEEA come from the germline V gene. The CDR3 nucleotides are TGTGCCAGCAGCTTCGGGACAGGTACCACAGATACGCAGTATTTT. The encoded protein is CASSFGTGTTDTQYF. Combining the CDR3 with reference TRBV11-3 and TRBJ2-3 gives the whole variable domain EAGVVQSPRYKIIEKKQPVAFWCNPISGHNTLYWYLQNLGQGPELLIRYENEEAVDDSQLPKDRFSAERLKGVDSTLKIQPAELGDSAVYLCASSFGTGTTDTQYFGPGTRLTVL.

This clonotype was picked up a small number of times. The J gene is TRBJ1-5, the V gene TRBV20-1; no clear D. The CDR3 extends over 13 amino acids. V was trimmed by 1 base and J by 4 bases, leaving 8 bases between them. Germline CDR1 and CDR2: DFQATT and SNEGSKA (reference sequence). The CDR3 spells CSARVAGNQPQHF. Here the CDR3 DNA reads TGCAGTGCTAGAGTTGCGGGAAATCAGCCCCAGCATTTT.

This clonotype was seen more than once but under ten times. The chain uses TRBV27 and TRBJ1-2, with 9 bases fitting TRBD1. There are 13 residues in the CDR3. Germline CDR1 and CDR2: MNHEY and SMNVEV (reference sequence). V gave up 8 bases and J gave up 5 bases; unmatched junction bases: 6. The chain's CDR3 is CASGPQGAYGYTF. For the CDR3, the DNA is TGTGCCAGCGGACCACAGGGGGCGTATGGCTACACCTTC.

This clonotype was seen repeatedly, ten times or more. V gene TRBV20-1 combines with J gene TRBJ1-1, with 7 bases lining up with TRBD1. CDR3 length equals 14 residues. Unmatched junction bases numbered 6, after V lost 1 base and J lost 4 bases. Germline CDR1 reads DFQATT; CDR2 reads SNEGSKA (reference sequence). The CDR3 sequence is CSARGQGRFTEAFF. The DNA of the CDR3 is TGCAGTGCTAGAGGACAGGGTCGGTTCACTGAAGCTTTCTTT.

This chain uses TRBV20-1 with TRBJ1-4; D might be TRBD1 (5 bases). Germline V gives CDR1 DFQATT, CDR2 SNEGSKA (reference sequence). The CDR3 length is 16 residues. V gave up 3 bases and J gave up 2 bases, with 16 bases separating them. In DNA, the CDR3 is TGCAGTGCTAGCATGCGCGGGGGTTCTACTAATGAAAAACTGTTTTTT. Translating gives CSASMRGGSTNEKLFF.

This clonotype has just a few counts. The chain combines TRBV12-3 or TRBV12-4 with TRBJ1-1; no definite D call. The CDR3 consists of 14 residues. The germline V and J ends were trimmed by 5 bases and 1 base, with 11 bases remaining between them. CDR3 sequence reads: CASSPTPGNTEAFF. CDR3 sequence (DNA): TGTGCCAGCAGTCCAACACCGGGGAACACTGAAGCTTTCTTT.

This clonotype has only a few counts. The J gene is TRBJ2-3, the V gene TRBV5-1, with D perhaps given as TRBD1 or TRBD2 (5 bases each). Per germline, CDR1 SGHRS and CDR2 YFSETQ. V dropped 4 bases and J dropped 7 bases, with 22 bases sitting between them. CDR3 length: 16 amino acids. In DNA form, the CDR3 reads TGCGCCAGCAGCAGGGGACCTCAGTCTGACGGCAATACGCAGTATTTT. Encoded protein: CASSRGPQSDGNTQYF.

About this clonotype: This may arise from a read error, as a much more abundant clone is one base away. The chain employs TRBV5-6 and TRBJ1-1; TRBD1 aligns across 7 bases. This CDR3 contains 14 residues. J was trimmed by 1 base and V by 4 bases; bases with no gene match: 4. Germline CDR1 SGHDT, CDR2 YYEEEE. The DNA for the CDR3 is TGTGCCAGCAGCCCGGACAGGAAGAACACTGAAGCTTTCTTT. Its protein is CASSPDRKNTEAFF.

This clonotype has more than one count but fewer than ten. The chain has TRBV24-1 and TRBJ2-1; perhaps TRBD2 as D (6 bases). V lost 3 bases to trimming and J lost 2 bases, with 16 bases between them. The CDR3 consists of 17 residues. From germline, CDR1 is KGHDR and CDR2 SFDVKD. The CDR3 is CATSDARLAVTYNEQFF. The CDR3 nucleotides read TGTGCCACCAGTGATGCCCGCTTAGCGGTGACCTACAATGAGCAGTTCTTC.

The CDR3 loop is CASSTKTGFRGKLFF. Here the CDR3 DNA reads TGTGCCAGCAGTACCAAGACAGGGTTCCGAGGAAAACTGTTTTTT. The chain is built from TRBV6-6 and TRBJ1-4, with 7 nucleotides matching TRBD1. Germline assignment: CDR1 MNHNY and CDR2 SVGAGI (reference sequence). The CDR3 spans 15 residues. After removal of 5 bases from V and 10 bases from J, the junction contained 13 bases not matched to a gene.

V and J are TRBV11-2 and TRBJ2-5, with a possible D match to TRBD1 (6 bases). The CDR3 contains 14 residues. Looked up from germline, CDR1 is SGHAT and CDR2 is FQNNGV. V was cut by 5 bases and J by 4 bases, with 14 bases left in between. CDR3 in amino acids: CASSAPGVGETQYF. CDR3 nucleotides: TGTGCCAGCAGCGCCCCAGGGGTGGGAGAGACCCAGTACTTC.

V is TRBV3-1 and J is TRBJ2-7; D is unresolved. The CDR3 spans 14 residues. The germline gives CDR1 LGHDT, CDR2 YNNKEL (reference sequence). V gave up 2 bases and J gave up 4 bases, with 12 bases separating them. The CDR3: CASSQIWQSYEQYF. The CDR3 nucleotides are TGTGCCAGCAGCCAAATATGGCAGTCTTACGAGCAGTACTTC.

With respect to this clonotype: The CDR3 end shows no conserved phenylalanine or tryptophan, and so a read error is likely. The V and J genes are TRBV5-1 and TRBJ2-5, with 9 bases aligning to TRBD2. V trimming: 1 base; J trimming: 1 base; junction bases outside the gene matches: 5. Per germline, CDR1 SGHRS and CDR2 YFSETQ. The CDR3 totals 16 residues. The CDR3 DNA is TGCGCCAGCAGCTTGTCAGCGGGGGGCCTCCAAGAGACCCAGTACTTG. It yields the protein CASSLSAGGLQETQYL.

This clonotype was counted a few times. One junction end does not reproduce the germline sequence, and a read error may be involved. The chain recombines TRBV7-2 with TRBJ2-5, with D possibly being TRBD2 (6 bases). CDR1 SGHTA and CDR2 FQGNSA come from the germline V gene. The CDR3 is 14 residues long. The CDR3 is CAGSLGAGTETQYF. In nucleotides, the CDR3 is TGTGCCGGCAGCTTAGGCGCGGGGACAGAGACCCAGTACTTC. The whole variable domain, remainder taken from reference TRBV7-2 and TRBJ2-5, is GAGVSQSPSNKVTEKGKDVELRCDPISGHTALYWYRQSLGQGLEFLIYFQGNSAPDKSGLPSDRFSAERTGGSVSTLTIQRTQQEDSAVYLCAGSLGAGTETQYFGPGTRLLVL.

The V gene is TRBV29-1, the J gene TRBJ1-2, with D tentatively TRBD1 (5 bases). This CDR3 region has 12 residues. Deletions cut 5 bases from V and 6 bases from J, with 13 bases between. Germline CDR1 is SQVTM and CDR2 is ANQGSEA. The DNA of the CDR3 is TGCAGCGTTTCGGCCAGGGAGGATGGCTACACCTTC. This translates into CSVSAREDGYTF. The whole variable domain, filled in from reference TRBV29-1 and TRBJ1-2, reads SAVISQKPSRDICQRGTSLTIQCQVDSQVTMMFWYRQQPGQSLTLIATANQGSEATYESGFVIDKFPISRPNLTFSTLTVSNMSPEDSSIYLCSVSAREDGYTFGSGTRLTVV.

This clonotype has only a few counts. The chain recombines TRBV19 with TRBJ2-7; TRBD1 aligns across 7 bases. Unmatched junction bases numbered 6, after V lost 5 bases and J lost 2 bases. Germline CDR1 reads LNHDA; CDR2 reads SQIVND (reference sequence). The length of the CDR3 is 14 residues. CDR3 loop: CASSLMGQTYEQYF. CDR3 nucleotides: TGTGCCAGTAGTCTCATGGGACAGACCTACGAGCAGTACTTC. The whole variable domain, filled in from reference TRBV19 and TRBJ2-7, reads DGGITQSPKYLFRKEGQNVTLSCEQNLNHDAMYWYRQDPGQGLRLIYYSQIVNDFQKGDIAEGYSVSREKKESFPLTVTSAQKNPTAFYLCASSLMGQTYEQYFGPGTRLTVT.

The genes are TRBV6-2 or TRBV6-3 and TRBJ2-1; D is unresolved. The germline gives CDR1 MNHEY, CDR2 SVGEGT. The V end was cut by 5 bases, the J end by 9 bases, with 11 bases between. The CDR3 length is 12 residues. CDR3 amino acids: CASSAQSLEQFF. CDR3 DNA sequence: TGTGCCAGCAGTGCCCAGTCTCTTGAGCAGTTCTTC.

This clonotype was recorded a few times. This sequence joins TRBV28 and TRBJ2-7; D ambiguous. This CDR3 has 15 amino acids. V was clipped by 4 bases and J by 4 bases, with 17 bases between them. Germline CDR1 and CDR2: MDHEN and SYDVKM. The CDR3 is CASSSRPDVVYEQYF. As DNA, the CDR3 is TGTGCCAGCAGTTCTCGCCCGGACGTAGTTTACGAGCAGTACTTC.

This clonotype was counted between two and nine times. The chain employs TRBV28 and TRBJ1-1; D is uncertain. The CDR3 is 16 amino acids. The V and J ends lost 7 bases and 1 base respectively, with 19 bases between them. Germline V lookup: CDR1 MDHEN, CDR2 SYDVKM. The CDR3 reads CASTLREGRPNTEAFF. DNA of the CDR3: TGTGCCAGCACCTTACGGGAGGGCAGGCCGAACACTGAAGCTTTCTTT.

This chain uses TRBV5-1 with TRBJ2-1, with D possibly being TRBD1 or TRBD2 (6 bases each). V was shortened by 3 bases and J by 5 bases, with 12 bases between the two germline ends. Germline CDR1 and CDR2: SGHRS and YFSETQ. The CDR3 is 14 residues long. CDR3 protein: CASSSTRGDNEQFF. Here the CDR3 DNA reads TGCGCCAGCAGCTCTACGAGGGGGGACAATGAGCAGTTCTTC.

This clonotype was counted at least ten times. The chain joins TRBV20-1 to TRBJ2-5, with 7 positions matching TRBD1. This CDR3 has 14 residues. The ends lost 3 bases at V and 2 bases at J; junction bases unmatched: 6. Germline assignment: CDR1 DFQATT and CDR2 SNEGSKA (reference sequence). CDR3 region: CSARKTGRQETQYF. In DNA, the CDR3 is TGCAGTGCTAGGAAGACAGGGAGACAAGAGACCCAGTACTTC.

In this sample, this clonotype turned up a few times. The genes are TRBV12-3 or TRBV12-4 and TRBJ2-1; 7 nucleotides align to TRBD1. The better agreement between TRBJ2-7 and the DNA end casts doubt on the J call. CDR3 length: 14 amino acids. The CDR3 DNA follows: TGTGCCAGCAGTCGAGGGACAGAGTCCTACGAGCAGTACGTC. It specifies CASSRGTESYEQYV.

In regard to this clonotype: An end of the junction does not agree with germline; a read error may underlie this. The rearrangement links TRBV5-1 to TRBJ2-3, with 8 bases identical to TRBD2. Germline CDR1 and CDR2: SGHRS and YFSETQ. The CDR3 has 14 amino acids. The CDR3 coding sequence is TGTGCCAGCAGCCCAAGCGGGGGCTCAGATACGCAGTATTTT. It specifies CASSPSGGSDTQYF.

The chain has TRBV3-1 and TRBJ2-7; D is uncertain. The germline V and J ends were trimmed by 1 base and 0 bases, with 10 bases remaining between them. This CDR3 contains 15 residues. Germline V gene sequence: CDR1 LGHDT, CDR2 YNNKEL (reference sequence). The CDR3 coding sequence is TGTGCCAGCAGCCAAGCTATCGTGAGCTCCTACGAGCAGTACTTC. Translation: CASSQAIVSSYEQYF.

This clonotype was detected only a few times. One end of the junction fails to match germline, which may point to a read error. V and J are TRBV7-7 and TRBJ2-3; D is uncertain. The CDR3 covers 15 residues. CDR1 SSHAT and CDR2 FNYEAQ come from the germline V gene (reference sequence). The DNA for the CDR3 is TGTGCCGGCAGCTTAGAAGCGACCCCCACAGATACGCAGTATTTT. Amino acids: CAGSLEATPTDTQYF.

This sequence joins TRBV12-3 or TRBV12-4 and TRBJ2-2; 7 bases align to TRBD1. V shed 2 bases, J shed 1 base, and the junction held 4 bases outside the gene matches. This CDR3 comprises 16 residues. The CDR3 nucleotides read TGTGCCAGCAGTTTAACGACAGGGTGGAACACCGGGGAGCTGTTTTTT. Protein product: CASSLTTGWNTGELFF.

This clonotype appeared many times. The rearrangement joins TRBV7-8 to TRBJ2-1; TRBD1 aligns across 8 bases. The V gene end was trimmed by 3 bases and the J gene end by 1 base; junction bases not matched to a gene: 2. Germline values: CDR1 SGHVS, CDR2 FQNEAQ. The length of the CDR3 is 15 residues. CDR3 in amino acids: CASSFQGASYNEQFF. CDR3 coding DNA: TGTGCCAGCAGCTTTCAGGGGGCGTCCTACAATGAGCAGTTCTTC.

The chain combines TRBV18 with TRBJ1-6; no firm D call. V lost 5 bases, J lost 8 bases, and 16 bases lay in between. CDR1 KGHSH and CDR2 LQKENI come from the germline V gene. CDR3 length equals 15 residues. The CDR3 coding sequence is TGTGCCAGCTCATCAGTCAGGCTGAAGGATTCACCCCTCCACTTT. As protein: CASSSVRLKDSPLHF.